These 25 T cell receptor beta chains originate from one sample sequenced in a study of human T cells and chemical hapten exposure. Regarding time point: pre-sensitization, week 0. Treatment reported: therapeutic diphenylcyclopropenone sensitization with weekly scalp DPC. TCRdb reanalysed the RACE reads using MiXCR and keeps one entry per CDR3 protein. The data show about 270,000 distinct CDR3 sequences, with around 7.3% seen just once and approximately 1.2% held by the top ten. The sample here was whole blood, taken in connection with sensitization to the hapten diphenylcyclopropenone (DPC). The receptor source for this set is a man between 18 and 35 years old with alopecia areata. Some clones in this sample may be carry-over from other donors' samples.

CDR3 bases: TGTGCCACCAGGAAGGACAGGGGGAGCACTGAAGCTTTCTTT. The encoded protein is CATRKDRGSTEAFF. This chain links TRBV15 with TRBJ1-1; 10 bases are a match to TRBD1. Per the germline V gene, CDR1 is LNHNV and CDR2 is YYDKDF (reference sequence). The CDR3 covers 14 residues. Trimming cost V 6 bases and J 4 bases; bases outside gene matches: 5.

The chain couples TRBV20-1 to TRBJ2-1; 12 nucleotides agree with TRBD1. Germline loops: CDR1 DFQATT, CDR2 SNEGSKA (reference sequence). The CDR3 spans 20 residues. J gave up 4 bases and V 1 base, and 17 bases lay outside the gene matches. The CDR3 DNA is TGCAGTGCTAGAGGCCGCGGAGACCCAGAGGGACAGGGGGCGTACAATGAGCAGTTCTTC. This gives the protein CSARGRGDPEGQGAYNEQFF.

The V and J genes are TRBV20-1 and TRBJ2-3; 9 bases align to TRBD2. V trimming: 6 bases; J trimming: 3 bases; junction bases outside the gene matches: 7. The CDR3 is 14 amino acids. In germline, CDR1 is DFQATT, CDR2 SNEGSKA (reference sequence). The CDR3 loop reads CSAQGGGATDTQYF. The CDR3 DNA reads as TGCAGTGCCCAGGGCGGGGGGGCAACAGATACGCAGTATTTT.

CDR3 amino acids: CASSLGVLTDTQYF. CDR3 DNA sequence: TGTGCCAGCAGCTTAGGGGTCTTGACAGATACGCAGTATTTT. The rearrangement uses TRBV7-2 and TRBJ2-3; D is unresolved. The V gene lost 1 base and the J gene lost 3 bases, with 8 bases spanning the gap. The CDR3 runs 14 residues. Germline values: CDR1 SGHTA, CDR2 FQGNSA. The full variable domain, completed using reference TRBV7-2 and TRBJ2-3, is GAGVSQSPSNKVTEKGKDVELRCDPISGHTALYWYRQSLGQGLEFLIYFQGNSAPDKSGLPSDRFSAERTGGSVSTLTIQRTQQEDSAVYLCASSLGVLTDTQYFGPGTRLTVL.

The sample holds a few counts of this clonotype. The V call is TRBV29-1, the J call TRBJ2-2, with 7 bases fitting TRBD1. After removal of 6 bases from V and 4 bases from J, the junction contained 2 bases not matched to a gene. This CDR3 region has 12 residues. The V gene's germline CDR1 is SQVTM and CDR2 ANQGSEA. Here the CDR3 DNA reads TGCAGCGTGACAGGGCTCACCGGGGAGCTGTTTTTT. Translated: CSVTGLTGELFF.

There are a few counts of this clonotype. The J gene is TRBJ2-1, the V gene TRBV11-2; no clear D gene. From germline, CDR1 is SGHAT and CDR2 FQNNGV. CDR3 length: 14 residues. Trimming removed 6 bases at V and 2 bases at J, with 11 bases between. For the CDR3, the DNA is TGTGCCAGCAGATCTCCACCGACCTACAATGAGCAGTTCTTC. Its protein product is CASRSPPTYNEQFF.

There are many counts of this clonotype. The J gene is TRBJ1-1, the V gene TRBV7-9, with D perhaps matching TRBD1 (5 bases). The CDR3 has 14 amino acids. Germline-derived CDR1 and CDR2 are SEHNR and FQNEAQ (reference sequence). The V and J ends lost 4 bases and 5 bases respectively, with 14 bases between them. CDR3 in amino acids: CASSSGRGKTEAFF. The CDR3 nucleotides are TGTGCCAGCAGCTCCGGACGGGGGAAGACTGAAGCTTTCTTT. Variable domain in full (rest from reference TRBV7-9 and TRBJ1-1): DTGVSQNPRHKITKRGQNVTFRCDPISEHNRLYWYRQTLGQGPEFLTYFQNEAQLEKSRLLSDRFSAERPKGSFSTLEIQRTEQGDSAMYLCASSSGRGKTEAFFGQGTRLTVV.

The J gene is TRBJ2-5, the V gene TRBV5-6, with D unclear. Trimming pared 0 bases from V and 9 bases from J, leaving 9 bases between. The CDR3 totals 12 residues. CDR1 and CDR2 (germline): SGHDT, YYEEEE. CDR3 nucleotide sequence: TGTGCCAGCAGCTTGGAGGAAATGCCCCAGTACTTC. It codes for CASSLEEMPQYF.

This clonotype has more than one count but fewer than ten. This chain joins TRBV10-3 and TRBJ2-7; D uncertain. The germline V gene has CDR1 ENHRY and CDR2 SYGVKD. CDR3 length: 14 residues. The V and J ends lost 0 bases and 0 bases respectively, with 6 bases between them. CDR3 in amino acids: CAISESAVSYEQYF. In DNA, the CDR3 is TGTGCCATCAGTGAGTCGGCGGTCTCCTACGAGCAGTACTTC.

This clonotype has a handful of counts. This chain links TRBV6-5 with TRBJ1-2; tentative D call: TRBD1 (6 bases). The CDR3 spans 15 residues. Germline V gene sequence: CDR1 MNHEY, CDR2 SVGAGI. Trimming stripped 4 bases from V and 4 bases from J, with 16 bases between. The CDR3 bases are TGTGCCAGCAGTTCCCCGACAGGAGGTCGCTATGGCTACACCTTC. This encodes CASSSPTGGRYGYTF.

This chain uses TRBV7-2 with TRBJ2-5; 8 nucleotides agree with TRBD2. In germline, CDR1 is SGHTA, CDR2 FQGNSA. The CDR3 consists of 15 residues. With 1 base clipped from V and 5 bases from J, the junction kept 6 bases outside the gene matches. This CDR3 reads CASSLVRAGDETQYF. In DNA, the CDR3 is TGTGCCAGCAGCTTAGTAAGAGCGGGGGATGAGACCCAGTACTTC.

This clonotype has at least ten counts. The chain recombines TRBV5-1 with TRBJ2-1, with D perhaps matching TRBD2 (5 bases). V dropped 0 bases and J dropped 4 bases, with 17 bases sitting between them. The CDR3 length is 17 residues. Germline CDR1 is SGHRS and CDR2 is YFSETQ. The CDR3, as DNA: TGCGCCAGCAGCTTGGTGTCTAGCCCAAGCCGATACAATGAGCAGTTCTTC. It yields the protein CASSLVSSPSRYNEQFF.

In this sample, this clonotype turned up a few times. V usage is TRBV6-5 and J usage is TRBJ2-6; D remains ambiguous. CDR3 size: 14 residues. Germline loops: CDR1 MNHEY, CDR2 SVGAGI. Between the trimmed V and J ends, which lost 6 bases and 0 bases, there was a span of 6 bases. The DNA of the CDR3 is TGTGCCAGCAGGCAGCACTCTGGGGCCAACGTCCTGACTTTC. Translating gives CASRQHSGANVLTF.

This clonotype occurred a few times. The chain recombines TRBV28 with TRBJ2-4; 7 bases fit TRBD2. The CDR3 totals 16 residues. The junction had 7 bases not matched to a gene; V was cut back by 3 bases and J by 2 bases. Per the germline V gene, CDR1 is MDHEN and CDR2 is SYDVKM. In DNA form, the CDR3 reads TGTGCCAGCAGTTTCCTCGGGGGGTCCTCCAAAAACATTCAGTACTTC. It translates to CASSFLGGSSKNIQYF.

This clonotype came up a few times. The chain employs TRBV15 and TRBJ2-6; no firm D call. Germline CDR1 LNHNV, CDR2 YYDKDF (reference sequence). V was cut by 0 bases and J by 0 bases, with 6 bases left in between. This CDR3 comprises 16 residues. The CDR3 loop is CATSRDESSGANVLTF. The CDR3 nucleotides read TGTGCCACCAGCAGAGACGAGAGCTCTGGGGCCAACGTCCTGACTTTC.

Many counts were recorded for this clonotype. The chain uses TRBV10-3 and TRBJ1-1, with D unclear. Germline CDR1 reads ENHRY; CDR2 reads SYGVKD. Deletions cut 3 bases from V and 5 bases from J, with 16 bases between. The CDR3 consists of 15 residues. CDR3 nucleotide sequence: TGTGCCATCAGTGATCTCTGGGGAAGAGGTACTGAAGCTTTCTTT. Protein sequence: CAISDLWGRGTEAFF.

The table lists this clonotype with many counts. V is TRBV4-3 and J is TRBJ1-4, with D unclear. The CDR3 length is 15 residues. CDR1 and CDR2 (germline): LGHNA, YSLEER. V lost 1 base, J lost 5 bases, and 11 bases lay in between. Written as DNA, the CDR3 is TGCGCCAGCAGCCAAGCAGCACATTTGAATGAAAAACTGTTTTTT. Protein sequence: CASSQAAHLNEKLFF.

This clonotype was detected many times. The V and J genes are TRBV11-2 and TRBJ2-3; no firm D call. The CDR3 consists of 16 residues. Germline assignment: CDR1 SGHAT and CDR2 FQNNGV. V lost 7 bases and J lost 4, with 21 bases in between. The CDR3 DNA sequence: TGTGCCAGCAAACGGGTCCGATCATCAAAGGCAGATACGCAGTATTTT. It is translated as CASKRVRSSKADTQYF.

The CDR3 region has the DNA TGTGCCATCAGTCAACCGGGACAGGGCAAGAAGACCCAGTACTTC. Its protein is CAISQPGQGKKTQYF. This sequence joins TRBV10-3 and TRBJ2-5; 9 bases fit TRBD1. Germline V gene data show CDR1 as ENHRY and CDR2 as SYGVKD. The V gene end was trimmed by 5 bases and the J gene end by 6 bases; junction bases not matched to a gene: 10. The CDR3 loop spans 15 amino acids.

The chain uses TRBV7-2 and TRBJ2-7; TRBD1 matches at 10 bases. From germline, CDR1 is SGHTA and CDR2 FQGNSA. The CDR3 contains 13 residues. After removal of 5 bases from V and 7 bases from J, the junction contained 5 bases not matched to a gene. The CDR3 coding sequence is TGTGCCAGCAGCCCGGGACAGGGGCGAGAGCAGTACGTC. Residues: CASSPGQGREQYV.

The table lists this clonotype with a few counts. The rearrangement uses TRBV4-3 and TRBJ1-2; the match to TRBD1 covers 7 bases. The CDR3 loop spans 14 amino acids. From germline, CDR1 is LGHNA and CDR2 YSLEER. J gave up 5 bases and V 0 bases, and 3 bases lay outside the gene matches. The CDR3 is CASSQEPGQYGYTF. For the CDR3, the DNA is TGCGCCAGCAGCCAAGAGCCGGGACAGTATGGCTACACCTTC.

The rearrangement joins TRBV11-2 to TRBJ2-5; 11 bases line up with TRBD2. V was clipped by 5 bases and J by 2 bases; unmatched bases: 7. From germline, CDR1 is SGHAT and CDR2 FQNNGV. The CDR3 has 16 residues. The CDR3: CASSPRLAGSQETQYF. The CDR3 DNA reads as TGTGCCAGCAGCCCGAGACTAGCGGGGTCACAAGAGACCCAGTACTTC.

This clonotype was counted only a few times. V usage is TRBV4-3 and J usage is TRBJ1-2; a weak D match, TRBD1 (5 bases). The CDR3 is 15 residues long. Germline CDR1 reads LGHNA; CDR2 reads YSLEER. The ends were cut back, 3 bases at V and 5 bases at J, with 16 bases in the middle. The CDR3 sequence: CASSQRGTEGYGYTF. In DNA, the CDR3 is TGCGCCAGCAGCCAGAGGGGAACAGAAGGTTATGGCTACACCTTC.

This clonotype was seen a few times. The rearrangement uses TRBV3-1 and TRBJ2-6, with unresolved D. The length of the CDR3 is 18 residues. The V and J ends lost 3 bases and 0 bases respectively, with 15 bases between them. Germline CDR1 and CDR2: LGHDT and YNNKEL (reference sequence). For the CDR3, the DNA is TGTGCCAGCAGCCATGGCCGCGTGACCCTCTCTGGGGCCAACGTCCTGACTTTC. Translation: CASSHGRVTLSGANVLTF.

This clonotype was recorded at least ten times. This chain links TRBV9 with TRBJ1-4; D might be TRBD1 (6 bases). The germline gives CDR1 SGDLS, CDR2 YYNGEE. The CDR3 spans 15 residues. Between the trimmed V and J ends, which lost 0 bases and 8 bases, there was a span of 14 bases. This CDR3 reads CASSVVGARGEKLFF. The DNA for the CDR3 is TGTGCCAGCAGCGTAGTGGGGGCTCGTGGAGAAAAACTGTTTTTT.